This TCR beta chain was obtained from a study of T cell changes during pregnancy in multiple sclerosis. This clone has only a few counts. The assay was immunoSEQ multiplex PCR, and TCRdb's table has in-frame clones only and misses some. This sample carries 55,000 to 65,000 clones, roughly 90% of them seen once, and the ten largest clones take around 3.3%. The CDR3 extends over 16 amino acids. CDR1 is SGHTA, CDR2 FQGNSA, per germline. Trimming cost V 5 bases and J 4 bases; bases outside gene matches: 5. The clonotype originates from a female donor in good health, enrolled as a control in a pregnancy study. Source: peripheral blood, taken in the first trimester of pregnancy. V usage is TRBV7-2 and J usage is TRBJ2-1; 13 bases fit TRBD2. The CDR3 coding sequence is TGTGCCAGCAGCCGGACTAGCGGGGGATTATACAATGAGCAGTTCTTC. Amino acid sequence: CASSRTSGGLYNEQFF.